This T cell receptor beta chain was found in a study of tissue T cells after allogeneic stem cell transplantation. Study information: Post-mortem blood came from a cardiac chamber or inferior vena cava.

CDR3 sequences, V/J genes, frequencies and template counts came from survey-depth TCRbeta sequencing. The data were produced by immunoSEQ multiplex PCR, yet TCRdb's version contains in-frame clones alone and is incomplete. The table lists about 1,400 clones, around four fifths of them singletons. About this clone itself: The target antigen is unknown.

CDR1 LGHNA and CDR2 YNFKEQ come from the germline V gene. The CDR3 totals 14 residues. V shed 0 bases and J shed 2 bases, with 7 bases lying between them. Findings and caveats of the study: Alloreactivity or antigen specificity of tissue TCRs was not determined; some clones might be host cells. Shared clones across patients were few; motif clustering revealed tissue-specific shared signatures.

This specimen was blood, taken at autopsy. The genes are TRBV4-2 and TRBJ1-1; D is uncertain. This receptor was taken from a male patient at least 60 years old with steroid-refractory graft-versus-host disease after an allogeneic stem cell transplant. The T cells may partly be graft donor cells. As DNA, the CDR3 is TGTGCCAGCAGCCAAGATTTGGGAAACACTGAAGCTTTCTTT. Residues: CASSQDLGNTEAFF.